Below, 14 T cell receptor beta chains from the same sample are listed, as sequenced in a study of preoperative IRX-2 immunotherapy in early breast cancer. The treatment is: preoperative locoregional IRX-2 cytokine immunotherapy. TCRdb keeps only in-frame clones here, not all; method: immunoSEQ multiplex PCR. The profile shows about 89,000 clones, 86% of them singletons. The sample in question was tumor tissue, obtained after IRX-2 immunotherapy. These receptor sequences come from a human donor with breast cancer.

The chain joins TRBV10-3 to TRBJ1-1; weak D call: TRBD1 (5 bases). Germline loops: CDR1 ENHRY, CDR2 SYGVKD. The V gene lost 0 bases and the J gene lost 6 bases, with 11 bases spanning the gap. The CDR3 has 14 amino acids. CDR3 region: CAISESPGSPEAFF. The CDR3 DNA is TGTGCCATCAGTGAGTCGCCAGGGTCCCCTGAAGCTTTCTTT.

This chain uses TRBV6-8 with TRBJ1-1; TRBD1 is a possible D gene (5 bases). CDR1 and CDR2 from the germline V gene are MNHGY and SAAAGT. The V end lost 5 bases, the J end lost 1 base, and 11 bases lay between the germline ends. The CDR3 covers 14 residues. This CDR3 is CASSPGQGNTEAFF. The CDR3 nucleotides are TGTGCCAGCAGTCCCGGCCAGGGGAACACTGAAGCTTTCTTT.

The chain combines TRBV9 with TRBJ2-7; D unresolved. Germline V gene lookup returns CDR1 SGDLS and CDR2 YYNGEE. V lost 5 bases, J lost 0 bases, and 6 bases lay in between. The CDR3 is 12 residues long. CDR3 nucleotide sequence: TGTGCCAGCAGACAGTTCTCCTACGAGCAGTACTTC. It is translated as CASRQFSYEQYF.

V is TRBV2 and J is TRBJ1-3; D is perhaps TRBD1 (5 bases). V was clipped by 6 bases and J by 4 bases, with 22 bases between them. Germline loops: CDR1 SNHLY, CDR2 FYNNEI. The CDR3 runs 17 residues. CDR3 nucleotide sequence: TGTGCCAGCAGCCCTCCCTCGCTGGGAGGGGCGGGAAACACCATATATTTT. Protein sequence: CASSPPSLGGAGNTIYF. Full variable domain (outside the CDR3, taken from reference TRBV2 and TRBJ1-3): EPEVTQTPSHQVTQMGQEVILRCVPISNHLYFYWYRQILGQKVEFLVSFYNNEISEKSEIFDDQFSVERPDGSNFTLKIRSTKLEDSAMYFCASSPPSLGGAGNTIYFGEGSWLTVV.

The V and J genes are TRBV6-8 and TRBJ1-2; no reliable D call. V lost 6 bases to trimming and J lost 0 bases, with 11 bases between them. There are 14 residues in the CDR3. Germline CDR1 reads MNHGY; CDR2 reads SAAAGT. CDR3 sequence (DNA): TGTGCCAGCAGCCGAGACGGTACTAACTATGGCTACACCTTC. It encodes CASSRDGTNYGYTF.

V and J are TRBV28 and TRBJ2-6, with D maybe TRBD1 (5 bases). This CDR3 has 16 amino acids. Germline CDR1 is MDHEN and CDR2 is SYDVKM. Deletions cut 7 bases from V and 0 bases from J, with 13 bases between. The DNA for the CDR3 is TGTGCCAGCAAGGGCAGGGCGAGCTCTGGGGCCAACGTCCTGACTTTC. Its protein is CASKGRASSGANVLTF.

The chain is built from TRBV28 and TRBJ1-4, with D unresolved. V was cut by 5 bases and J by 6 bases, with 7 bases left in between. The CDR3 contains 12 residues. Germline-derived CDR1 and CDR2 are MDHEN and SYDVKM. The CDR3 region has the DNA TGTGCCAGCAGTCAAACGTATGAAAAACTGTTTTTT. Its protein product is CASSQTYEKLFF.

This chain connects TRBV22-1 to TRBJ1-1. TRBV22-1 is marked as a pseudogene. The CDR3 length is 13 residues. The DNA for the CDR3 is TGTGCCAGCAGCCCCGGGGGAAACACTGAAGCTTTCTTT. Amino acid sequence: CASSPGGNTEAFF.

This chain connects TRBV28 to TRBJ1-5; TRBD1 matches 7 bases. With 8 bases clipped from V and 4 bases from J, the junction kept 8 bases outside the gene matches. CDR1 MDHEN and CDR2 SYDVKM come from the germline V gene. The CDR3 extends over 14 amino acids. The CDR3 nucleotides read TGTGCCAGCTGGTATGAGACAGGGAATCAGCCCCAGCATTTT. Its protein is CASWYETGNQPQHF.

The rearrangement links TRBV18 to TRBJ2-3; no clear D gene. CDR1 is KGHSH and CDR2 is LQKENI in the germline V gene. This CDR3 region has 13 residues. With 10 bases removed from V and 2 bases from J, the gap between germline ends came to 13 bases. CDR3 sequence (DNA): TGTGCCACAACTATCCAAACCACAGATACGCAGTATTTT. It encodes CATTIQTTDTQYF.

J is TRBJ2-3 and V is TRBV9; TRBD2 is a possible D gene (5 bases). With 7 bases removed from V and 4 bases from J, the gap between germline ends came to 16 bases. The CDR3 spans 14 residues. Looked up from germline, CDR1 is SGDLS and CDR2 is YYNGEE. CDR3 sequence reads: CASLTSVEADTQYF. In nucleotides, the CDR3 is TGTGCCAGCTTAACAAGCGTGGAGGCAGATACGCAGTATTTT.

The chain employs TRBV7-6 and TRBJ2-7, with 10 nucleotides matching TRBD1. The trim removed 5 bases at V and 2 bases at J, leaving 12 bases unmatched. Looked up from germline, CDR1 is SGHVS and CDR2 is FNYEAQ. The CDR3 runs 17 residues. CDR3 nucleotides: TGTGCCAGCAGCCCGCCCGGGGGACAGGGGCACCCCTACGAGCAGTACTTC. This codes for CASSPPGGQGHPYEQYF.

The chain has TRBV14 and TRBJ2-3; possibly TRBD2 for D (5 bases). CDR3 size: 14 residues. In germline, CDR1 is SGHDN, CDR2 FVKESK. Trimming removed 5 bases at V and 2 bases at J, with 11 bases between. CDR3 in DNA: TGTGCCAGCAGCTCCCGGCGGGTCACAGATACGCAGTATTTT. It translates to CASSSRRVTDTQYF.

The CDR3 loop is CASSPRTGGFLGETQYF. CDR3 sequence (DNA): TGTGCCAGCTCACCCAGGACAGGGGGATTTTTGGGGGAGACCCAGTACTTC. The chain employs TRBV18 and TRBJ2-5; 10 nucleotides align to TRBD1. The CDR3 is made up of 17 amino acids. V lost 3 bases to trimming and J lost 5 bases; unmatched junction nucleotides: 12. CDR1 and CDR2 (germline): KGHSH, LQKENI.